A selection of T cell receptor beta chains follows, all from one sample in a study of cytomegalovirus exposure and HLA in healthy donors. Clones were read by immunoSEQ multiplex PCR, and TCRdb kept only the in-frame ones, dropping some. The data contain 200,000 to 250,000 clones, nearly 80% of them singletons. Input material: PBMCs. All receptors come from a man younger than 35 in good health and CMV-seronegative. The CDR3 runs from the conserved cysteine through the conserved F or W.

v_call: TRBV4-2
j_call: .
cdr3_aa: CASSPTGLAGRGYEQYF

v_call: TRBV6-6
j_call: TRBJ1-2
cdr3_aa: CASKQNDYGYTF

v_call: TRBV7-6
j_call: TRBJ2-2
cdr3_aa: CASSPGQDAGELFF

v_call: TRBV6-5
j_call: TRBJ2-3
cdr3_aa: CASRSLSTDTQYF

v_call: TRBV28
j_call: TRBJ2-5
cdr3_aa: CASSLHNFGGETQYF

v_call: TRBV4-3
j_call: TRBJ2-3
cdr3_aa: CASSQDQGGWADTQYF

v_call: TRBV6-5
j_call: TRBJ2-5
cdr3_aa: CASSYGRYQETQYF

v_call: TRBV11-3
j_call: TRBJ2-1
cdr3_aa: CASSQRGYNEQFF

v_call: TRBV5-1
j_call: TRBJ1-1
cdr3_aa: CASTPSGDPTEAFF

v_call: TRBV4-2
j_call: TRBJ2-1
cdr3_aa: CASSQEIGFGDYNEQFF